This T cell receptor (beta chain) was recovered during a study of cytomegalovirus exposure and HLA in healthy donors. This clone was picked up a small number of times. Per the germline V gene, CDR1 is WSHSY and CDR2 is SAAADI. CDR3 length equals 14 residues. Trimming removed 3 bases at V and 3 bases at J, with 10 bases between. The PCR had 60 Vbeta and 13 Jbeta primers. The repertoire was sequenced with immunoSEQ multiplex PCR; TCRdb's copy has only in-frame clones and lacks some. Among 120,000 or so clones listed, roughly 14% were seen once. This chain connects TRBV10-2 to TRBJ2-3; D might be TRBD2 (6 bases). This TCR was sampled from a woman under 30 in good health and CMV-seronegative. Input material: PBMCs. This chain's CDR3 is CASSDGGLTDTQYF. DNA for the CDR3: TGCGCCAGCAGTGATGGGGGACTTACAGATACGCAGTATTTT.